The clone carrying this T cell receptor beta chain was observed many times. The antigen remains undetermined. The data stem from a study of CD8 T cells in ankylosing spondylitis. Whole-study results and caveats: In the blood and synovial fluid of reactive arthritis, some motif variants had been previously reported. From matched ankylosing spondylitis synovial fluid, disease-linked clones were reportedly recovered at significantly enriched levels. Peripheral blood held disease-linked clones only at relatively low frequency, and these were CD8+. Ankylosing spondylitis blood seemed to carry a telltale TCR beta motif made of under 10 highly homologous variants.

V lost 5 bases and J lost 6; bases outside the gene matches: 6. This CDR3 has 14 residues. The germline V gene has CDR1 SGHTA and CDR2 FQGNSA. It was by quantitative 5'-RACE with molecular barcodes that TCR beta libraries were made. Using its own MiXCR run on the 5' RACE reads, TCRdb lists one record per CDR3 protein. The repertoire holds approximately 520,000 distinct CDR3 sequences, with roughly 5.3% as singletons. The TCR sequence derives from a male donor with ankylosing spondylitis. The material sequenced was blood, either unsorted or a sorted T cell fraction (not recorded which). The chain combines TRBV7-2 with TRBJ2-2, with 7 nucleotides matching TRBD1. CDR3 coding DNA: TGTGCCAGCAGCGAAACGGGACAGTCCGGGGAGCTGTTTTTT. It is translated as CASSETGQSGELFF. The whole variable domain, remainder taken from reference TRBV7-2 and TRBJ2-2, is GAGVSQSPSNKVTEKGKDVELRCDPISGHTALYWYRQSLGQGLEFLIYFQGNSAPDKSGLPSDRFSAERTGGSVSTLTIQRTQQEDSAVYLCASSETGQSGELFFGEGSRLTVL.